This TCR beta chain stems from a study of blood T cell repertoires in COVID-19. Assay used: immunoSEQ multiplex PCR; TCRdb lists only in-frame clones, some missing. This table has about 340,000 clones, approximately 86% appearing once. The CDR3 length is 15 residues. Germline values: CDR1 GTSNPN, CDR2 SVGIG (reference sequence). Deletions cut 3 bases from V and 4 bases from J, with 16 bases between. This TCR derives from a woman aged 60-75 years with COVID-19, enrolled during active disease. The sample comprised peripheral blood. The chain has TRBV30 and TRBJ1-5, with unresolved D. CDR3 sequence reads: CAWSAEQPGNQPQHF. The CDR3 DNA reads TGTGCCTGGAGCGCGGAGCAGCCTGGAAATCAGCCCCAGCATTTT.